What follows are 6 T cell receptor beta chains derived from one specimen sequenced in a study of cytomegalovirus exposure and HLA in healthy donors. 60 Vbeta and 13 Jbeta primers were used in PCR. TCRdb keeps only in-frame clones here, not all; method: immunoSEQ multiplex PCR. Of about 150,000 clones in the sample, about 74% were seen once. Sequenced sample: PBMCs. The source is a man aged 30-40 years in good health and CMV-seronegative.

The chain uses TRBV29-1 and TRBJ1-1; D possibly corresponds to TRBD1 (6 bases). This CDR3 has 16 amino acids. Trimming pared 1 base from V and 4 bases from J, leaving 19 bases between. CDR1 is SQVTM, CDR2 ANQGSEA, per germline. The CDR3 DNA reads TGCAGCGTTGAAGTGATGGGCGGACAGTGGGGCACTGAAGCTTTCTTT. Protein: CSVEVMGGQWGTEAFF.

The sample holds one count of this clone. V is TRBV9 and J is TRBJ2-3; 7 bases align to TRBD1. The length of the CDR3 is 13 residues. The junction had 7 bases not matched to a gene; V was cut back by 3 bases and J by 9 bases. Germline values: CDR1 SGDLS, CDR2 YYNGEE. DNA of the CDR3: TGTGCCAGCAGCGGGACCACAGGGGTAACGCAGTATTTT. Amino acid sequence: CASSGTTGVTQYF.

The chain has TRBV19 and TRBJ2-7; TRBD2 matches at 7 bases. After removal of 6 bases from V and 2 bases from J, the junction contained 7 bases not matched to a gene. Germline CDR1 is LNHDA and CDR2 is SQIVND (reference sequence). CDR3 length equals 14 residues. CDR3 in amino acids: CASSFSRGAYEQYF. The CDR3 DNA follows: TGTGCCAGTAGCTTCTCTCGGGGGGCCTACGAGCAGTACTTC. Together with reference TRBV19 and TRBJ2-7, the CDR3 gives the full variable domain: DGGITQSPKYLFRKEGQNVTLSCEQNLNHDAMYWYRQDPGQGLRLIYYSQIVNDFQKGDIAEGYSVSREKKESFPLTVTSAQKNPTAFYLCASSFSRGAYEQYFGPGTRLTVT.

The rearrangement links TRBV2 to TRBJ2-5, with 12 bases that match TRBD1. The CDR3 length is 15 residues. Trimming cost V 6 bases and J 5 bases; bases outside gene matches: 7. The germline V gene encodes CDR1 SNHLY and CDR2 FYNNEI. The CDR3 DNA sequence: TGTGCCAGCAGCGCCGGGACAGGGGGCAAGGAGACCCAGTACTTC. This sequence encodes CASSAGTGGKETQYF.

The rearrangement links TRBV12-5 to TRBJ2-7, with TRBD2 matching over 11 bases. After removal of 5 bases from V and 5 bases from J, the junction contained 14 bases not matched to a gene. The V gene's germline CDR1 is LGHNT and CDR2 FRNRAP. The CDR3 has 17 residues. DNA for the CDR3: TGTGCTAGTGGTCCCCTCCCCCTAACTAGCGGGAGTAACGAGCAGTACTTC. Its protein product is CASGPLPLTSGSNEQYF.

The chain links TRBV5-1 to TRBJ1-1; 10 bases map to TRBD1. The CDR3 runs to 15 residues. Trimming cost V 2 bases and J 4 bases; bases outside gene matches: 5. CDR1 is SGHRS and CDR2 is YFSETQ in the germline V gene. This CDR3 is CASSFRTGGITEAFF. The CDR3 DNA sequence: TGCGCCAGCAGCTTCCGGACAGGGGGGATCACTGAAGCTTTCTTT.